The clone carrying this T cell receptor (beta chain) has ten or more counts. The antigen is unknown. The source of the sample is a study of T cell repertoires in cytomegalovirus infection. Study-level findings and limits: Ex vivo, HLA-C-restricted CMV-specific TCR beta clonotypes prevailed over the rest of the response.

MiXCR, applied by TCRdb to the reads, yields one record per CDR3 protein. The data hold about 240,000 distinct CDR3 sequences, with 9% to 15% observed a single time. V was trimmed by 3 bases and J by 4 bases, leaving 9 bases between them. The CDR3 consists of 13 residues. The germline V gene has CDR1 SGHTA and CDR2 FQGNSA. The receptor's source is a human donor in good health (CMV status not recorded). Some clones in this sample may be carry-over from other donors' samples. Material for sequencing was PBMCs. The V gene is TRBV7-2, the J gene TRBJ2-5, with D unresolved. The CDR3 DNA reads TGTGCCAGCAGCTTTCGAAAAGGAGAGACCCAGTACTTC. Protein: CASSFRKGETQYF.